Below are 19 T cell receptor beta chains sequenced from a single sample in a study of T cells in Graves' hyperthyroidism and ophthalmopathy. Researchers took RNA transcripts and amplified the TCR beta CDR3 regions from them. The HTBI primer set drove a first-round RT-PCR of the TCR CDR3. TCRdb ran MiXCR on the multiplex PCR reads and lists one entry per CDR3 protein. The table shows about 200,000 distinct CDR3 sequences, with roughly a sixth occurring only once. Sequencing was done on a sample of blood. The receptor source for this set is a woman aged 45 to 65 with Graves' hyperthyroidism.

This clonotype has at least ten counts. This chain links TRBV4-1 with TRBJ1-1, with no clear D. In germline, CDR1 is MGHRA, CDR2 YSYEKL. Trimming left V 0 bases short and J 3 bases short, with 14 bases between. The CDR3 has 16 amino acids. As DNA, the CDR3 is TGCGCCAGCAGCCAAGATAGAATCACAAGGGACACTGAAGCTTTCTTT. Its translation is CASSQDRITRDTEAFF.

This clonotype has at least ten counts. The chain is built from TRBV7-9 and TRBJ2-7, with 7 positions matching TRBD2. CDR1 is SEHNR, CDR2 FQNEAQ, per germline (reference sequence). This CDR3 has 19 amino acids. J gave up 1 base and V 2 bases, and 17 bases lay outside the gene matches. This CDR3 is CASSLSPGRAGVSSYEQYF. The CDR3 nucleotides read TGTGCCAGCAGCTTATCTCCAGGGAGGGCGGGAGTGTCATCCTACGAGCAGTACTTC.

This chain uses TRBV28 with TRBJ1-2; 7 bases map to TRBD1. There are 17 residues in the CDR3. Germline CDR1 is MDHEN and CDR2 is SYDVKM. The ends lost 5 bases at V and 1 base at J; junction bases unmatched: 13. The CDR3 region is CASSEPPPTGFNYGYTF. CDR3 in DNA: TGTGCCAGCAGTGAGCCTCCTCCGACAGGGTTTAACTATGGCTACACCTTC.

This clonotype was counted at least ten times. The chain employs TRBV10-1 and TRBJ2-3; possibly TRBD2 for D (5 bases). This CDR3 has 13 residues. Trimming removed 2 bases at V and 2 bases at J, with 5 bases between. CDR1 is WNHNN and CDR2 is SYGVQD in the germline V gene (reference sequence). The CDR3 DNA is TGCGCCAGCAGTGAGGGACTCACAGATACGCAGTATTTT. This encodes CASSEGLTDTQYF.

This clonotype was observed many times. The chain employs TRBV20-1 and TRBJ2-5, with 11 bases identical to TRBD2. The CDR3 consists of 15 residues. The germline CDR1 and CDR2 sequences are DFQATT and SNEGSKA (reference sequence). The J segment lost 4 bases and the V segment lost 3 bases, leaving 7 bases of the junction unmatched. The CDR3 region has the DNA TGCAGTGCTAGGGATAGCGGGAGGGCCTTAGAGACCCAGTACTTC. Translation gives CSARDSGRALETQYF.

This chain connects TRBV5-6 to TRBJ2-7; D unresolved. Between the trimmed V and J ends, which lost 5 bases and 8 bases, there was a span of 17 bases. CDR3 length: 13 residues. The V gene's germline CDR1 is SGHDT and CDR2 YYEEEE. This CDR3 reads CASRAASAPKQYF. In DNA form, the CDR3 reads TGTGCCAGCAGGGCCGCCTCAGCTCCCAAGCAGTACTTC.

In nucleotides, the CDR3 is TGCAGTGCTAGAGATCCCCCGGCTACCTACAATGAGCAGTTCTTC. Translated, it gives CSARDPPATYNEQFF. The rearrangement links TRBV20-1 to TRBJ2-1; D not resolved. V dropped 0 bases and J dropped 2 bases, with 11 bases sitting between them. This CDR3 is 15 amino acids long. Per germline, CDR1 DFQATT and CDR2 SNEGSKA (reference sequence).

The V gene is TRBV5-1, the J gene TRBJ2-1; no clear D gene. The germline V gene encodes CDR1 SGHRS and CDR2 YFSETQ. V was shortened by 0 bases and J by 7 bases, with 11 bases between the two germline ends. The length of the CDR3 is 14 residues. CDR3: CASSLDQVGNEQFF. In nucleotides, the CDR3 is TGCGCCAGCAGCTTGGACCAGGTCGGGAATGAGCAGTTCTTC.

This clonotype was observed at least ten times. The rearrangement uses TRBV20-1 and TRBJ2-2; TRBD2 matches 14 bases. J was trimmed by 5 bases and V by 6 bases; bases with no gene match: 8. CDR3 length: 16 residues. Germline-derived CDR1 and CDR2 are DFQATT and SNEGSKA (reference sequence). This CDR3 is CSAQGLAGAVTGELFF. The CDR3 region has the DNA TGCAGTGCCCAGGGACTAGCGGGAGCGGTTACCGGGGAGCTGTTTTTT.

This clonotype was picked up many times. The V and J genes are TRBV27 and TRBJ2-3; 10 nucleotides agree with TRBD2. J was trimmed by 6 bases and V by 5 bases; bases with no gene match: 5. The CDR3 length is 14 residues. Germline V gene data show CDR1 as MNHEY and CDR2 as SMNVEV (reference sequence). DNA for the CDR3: TGTGCCAGCAGTACGGGACTAGCGTCCGATACGCAGTATTTT. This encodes CASSTGLASDTQYF.

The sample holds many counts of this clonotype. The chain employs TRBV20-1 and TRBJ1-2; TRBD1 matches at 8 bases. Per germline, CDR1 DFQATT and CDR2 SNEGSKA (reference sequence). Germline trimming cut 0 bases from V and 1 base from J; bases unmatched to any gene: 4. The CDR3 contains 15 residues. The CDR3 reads CSARDYDRGNYGYTF. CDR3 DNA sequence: TGCAGTGCTAGAGATTACGACAGGGGTAACTATGGCTACACCTTC.

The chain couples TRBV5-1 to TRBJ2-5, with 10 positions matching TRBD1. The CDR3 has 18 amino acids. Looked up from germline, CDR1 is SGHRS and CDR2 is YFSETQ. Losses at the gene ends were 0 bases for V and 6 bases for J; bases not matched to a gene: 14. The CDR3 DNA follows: TGCGCCAGCAGCTTGGTTGCCGGGACAGGGGCGAGTGTGAAGACCCAGTACTTC. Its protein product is CASSLVAGTGASVKTQYF.

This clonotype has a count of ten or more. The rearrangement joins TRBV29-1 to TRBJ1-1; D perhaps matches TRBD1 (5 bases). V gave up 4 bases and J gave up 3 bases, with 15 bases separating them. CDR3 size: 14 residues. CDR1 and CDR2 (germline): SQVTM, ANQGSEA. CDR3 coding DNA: TGCAGCGTTGGAAGGGTTGGCAGGGACACTGAAGCTTTCTTT. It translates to CSVGRVGRDTEAFF.

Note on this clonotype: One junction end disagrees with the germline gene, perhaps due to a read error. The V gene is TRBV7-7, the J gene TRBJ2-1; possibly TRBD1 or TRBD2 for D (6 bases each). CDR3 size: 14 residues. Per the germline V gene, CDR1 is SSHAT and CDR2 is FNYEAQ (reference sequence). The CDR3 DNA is TGTGCTAGCAGCTTGGAGGGGGACCACAATGAGCAGTTCTTC. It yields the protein CASSLEGDHNEQFF.

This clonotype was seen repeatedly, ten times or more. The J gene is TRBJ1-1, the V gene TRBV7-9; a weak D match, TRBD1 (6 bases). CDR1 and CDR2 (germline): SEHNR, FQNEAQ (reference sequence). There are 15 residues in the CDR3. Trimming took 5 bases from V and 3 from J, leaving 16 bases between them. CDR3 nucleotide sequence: TGTGCCAGCAGCAGACAGGCTGGAGGGCACACTGAAGCTTTCTTT. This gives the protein CASSRQAGGHTEAFF.

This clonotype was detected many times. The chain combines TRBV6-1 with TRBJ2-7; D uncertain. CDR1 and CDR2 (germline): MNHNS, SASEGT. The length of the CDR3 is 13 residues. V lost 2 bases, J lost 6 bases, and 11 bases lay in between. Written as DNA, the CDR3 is TGTGCCAGCAGTGAACTCTCCACCGGCGAGCAGTACTTC. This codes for CASSELSTGEQYF.

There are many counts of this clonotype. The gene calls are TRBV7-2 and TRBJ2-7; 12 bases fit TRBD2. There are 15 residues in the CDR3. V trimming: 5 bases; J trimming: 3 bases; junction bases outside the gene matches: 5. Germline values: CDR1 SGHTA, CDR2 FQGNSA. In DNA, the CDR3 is TGTGCCAGCAGCCAAGGACTAGCGGGAATCTACGAGCAGTACTTC. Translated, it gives CASSQGLAGIYEQYF. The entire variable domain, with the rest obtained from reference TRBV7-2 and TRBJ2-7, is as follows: GAGVSQSPSNKVTEKGKDVELRCDPISGHTALYWYRQSLGQGLEFLIYFQGNSAPDKSGLPSDRFSAERTGGSVSTLTIQRTQQEDSAVYLCASSQGLAGIYEQYFGPGTRLTVT.

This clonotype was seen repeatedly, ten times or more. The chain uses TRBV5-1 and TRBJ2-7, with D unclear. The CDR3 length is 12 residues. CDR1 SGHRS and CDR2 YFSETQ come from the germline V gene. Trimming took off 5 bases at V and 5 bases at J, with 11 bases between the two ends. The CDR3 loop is CASSPNHHEQYF. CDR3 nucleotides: TGCGCCAGCAGTCCAAATCATCACGAGCAGTACTTC.

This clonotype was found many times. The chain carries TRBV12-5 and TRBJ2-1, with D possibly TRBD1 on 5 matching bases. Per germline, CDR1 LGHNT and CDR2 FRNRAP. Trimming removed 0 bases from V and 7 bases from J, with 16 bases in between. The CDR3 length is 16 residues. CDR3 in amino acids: CASGLVRPGLGNEQFF. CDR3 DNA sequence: TGTGCTAGTGGTTTGGTACGGCCAGGGCTAGGGAATGAGCAGTTCTTC.